This TCR beta chain was sequenced in a study of metastatic and nonmetastatic thyroid tumors. Across the study: Repertoires of blood and of tissue (tumor or nodule) from malignant and benign thyroid patients were compared. Study-wide results and caveats: When malignant thyroid tumors were compared with benign nodules, TCR beta diversity was reportedly significantly higher in the malignant tumors. This held in both blood and tumor samples.

This clone occurred many times. Its specificity is unknown. The CDR3 covers 13 residues. Per germline, CDR1 SGHTA and CDR2 FQGNSA. V lost 3 bases, J lost 2 bases, and 7 bases lay in between. All patients were untreated before thyroid surgery. From the PCR reads, TCRdb re-called clones with MiXCR. Of roughly 63,000 clones detected, 15% to 20% appear once; the ten largest clones hold roughly a tenth. The source of this sequence is a male donor with papillary thyroid cancer or a benign thyroid nodule (not recorded which). Some clones in this sample may be carry-over from other donors' samples. The sequenced sample was blood. The chain carries TRBV7-2 and TRBJ2-5; the D gene is possibly TRBD2 (5 bases). CDR3 region: CASSFEGQETQYF. CDR3 bases: TGTGCCAGCAGCTTTGAGGGACAAGAGACCCAGTACTTC.